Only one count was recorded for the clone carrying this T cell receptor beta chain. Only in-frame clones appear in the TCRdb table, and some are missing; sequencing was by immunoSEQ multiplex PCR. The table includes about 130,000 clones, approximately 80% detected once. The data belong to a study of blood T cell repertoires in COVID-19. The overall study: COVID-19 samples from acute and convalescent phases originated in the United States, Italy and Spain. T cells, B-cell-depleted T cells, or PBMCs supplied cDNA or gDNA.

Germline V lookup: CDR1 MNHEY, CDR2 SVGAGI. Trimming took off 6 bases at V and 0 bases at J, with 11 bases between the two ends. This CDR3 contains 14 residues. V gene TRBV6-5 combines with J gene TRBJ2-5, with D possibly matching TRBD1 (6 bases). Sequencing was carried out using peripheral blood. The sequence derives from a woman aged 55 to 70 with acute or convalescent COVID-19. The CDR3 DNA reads TGTGCCAGCAGAATTGGACAGAACCAAGAGACCCAGTACTTC. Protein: CASRIGQNQETQYF.